Below are 2 T cell receptor beta chains sequenced from a single sample in a study of blood T cell repertoires in COVID-19. Clones were read by immunoSEQ multiplex PCR, and TCRdb kept only the in-frame ones, dropping some. This sample has 250,000 to 300,000 clones; approximately 91% occur once, and the top ten carry approximately 1%. The sample taken for sequencing was PBMCs or T cells enriched from blood (not recorded which). Every receptor here comes from a woman in her 30s who had recovered from COVID-19.

In its sample, this clone was seen once. The chain is built from TRBV7-6 and TRBJ2-2; D unresolved. Germline values: CDR1 SGHVS, CDR2 FNYEAQ. This CDR3 region has 13 residues. The V gene lost 1 base and the J gene lost 5 bases, with 5 bases spanning the gap. The CDR3 nucleotides read TGTGCCAGCAGCTTAGGGCCAACCGGGGAGCTGTTTTTT. Amino acids: CASSLGPTGELFF.

V gene TRBV9 combines with J gene TRBJ1-6; weak D call: TRBD1 (6 bases). The CDR3 is 14 amino acids. Trimming removed 4 bases from V and 10 bases from J, with 15 bases in between. Germline CDR1 reads SGDLS; CDR2 reads YYNGEE. The CDR3 region has the DNA TGTGCCAGCAGCAGGGGGGGGAATAGCTCACCCCTCCACTTT. This translates into CASSRGGNSSPLHF.